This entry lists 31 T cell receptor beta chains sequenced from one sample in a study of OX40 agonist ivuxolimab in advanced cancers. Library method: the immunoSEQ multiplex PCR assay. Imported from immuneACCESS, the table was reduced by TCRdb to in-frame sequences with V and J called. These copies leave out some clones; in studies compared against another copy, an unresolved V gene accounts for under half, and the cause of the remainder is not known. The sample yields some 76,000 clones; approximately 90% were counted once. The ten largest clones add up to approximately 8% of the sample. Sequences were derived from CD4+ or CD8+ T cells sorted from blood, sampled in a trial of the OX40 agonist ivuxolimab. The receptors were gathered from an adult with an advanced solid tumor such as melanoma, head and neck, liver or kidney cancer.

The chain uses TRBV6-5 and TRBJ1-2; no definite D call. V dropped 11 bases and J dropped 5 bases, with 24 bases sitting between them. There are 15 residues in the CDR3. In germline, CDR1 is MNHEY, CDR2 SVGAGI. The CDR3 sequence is CACYGSPSYQYGYTF. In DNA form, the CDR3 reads TGTGCCTGCTATGGAAGTCCCTCTTACCAGTATGGCTACACCTTC.

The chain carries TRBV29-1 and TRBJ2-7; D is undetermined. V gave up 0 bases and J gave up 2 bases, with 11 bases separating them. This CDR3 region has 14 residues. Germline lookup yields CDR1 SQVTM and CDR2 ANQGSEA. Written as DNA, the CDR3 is TGCAGCGTTGAAGAGGGTGACACCACCTACGAGCAGTACTTC. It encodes CSVEEGDTTYEQYF.

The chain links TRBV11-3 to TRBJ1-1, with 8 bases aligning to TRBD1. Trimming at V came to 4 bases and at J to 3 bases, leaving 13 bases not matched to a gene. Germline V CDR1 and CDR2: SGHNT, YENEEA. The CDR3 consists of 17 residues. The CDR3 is CASSSSQDREGDTEAFF. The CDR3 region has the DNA TGTGCCAGCAGCTCGTCTCAGGACAGGGAGGGTGACACTGAAGCTTTCTTT.

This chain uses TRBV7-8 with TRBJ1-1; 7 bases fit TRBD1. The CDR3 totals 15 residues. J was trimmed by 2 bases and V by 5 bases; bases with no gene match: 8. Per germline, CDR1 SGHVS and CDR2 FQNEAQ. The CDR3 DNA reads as TGTGCCAGCAGCCCCGGCTGGACAGGCAACACTGAAGCTTTCTTT. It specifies CASSPGWTGNTEAFF.

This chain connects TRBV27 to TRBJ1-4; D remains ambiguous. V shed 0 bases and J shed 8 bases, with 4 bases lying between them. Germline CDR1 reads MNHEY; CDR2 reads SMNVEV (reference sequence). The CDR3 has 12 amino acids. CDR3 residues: CASSLSGEKLFF. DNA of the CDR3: TGTGCCAGCAGTTTATCGGGAGAAAAACTGTTTTTT.

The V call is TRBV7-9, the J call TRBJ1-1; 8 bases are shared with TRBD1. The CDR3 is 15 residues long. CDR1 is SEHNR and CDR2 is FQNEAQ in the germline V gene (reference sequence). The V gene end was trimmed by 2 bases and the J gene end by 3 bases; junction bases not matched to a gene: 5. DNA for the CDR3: TGTGCCAGCAGCTTAATTCCAGGGGGCCACACTGAAGCTTTCTTT. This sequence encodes CASSLIPGGHTEAFF.

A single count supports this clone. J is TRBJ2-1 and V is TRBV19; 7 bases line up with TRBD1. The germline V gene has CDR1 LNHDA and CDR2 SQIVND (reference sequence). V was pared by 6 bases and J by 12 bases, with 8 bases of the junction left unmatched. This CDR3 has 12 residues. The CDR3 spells CASSWSGDRQFF. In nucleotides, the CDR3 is TGTGCCAGTAGCTGGAGTGGGGACAGGCAGTTCTTC. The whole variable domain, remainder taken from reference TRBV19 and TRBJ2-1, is DGGITQSPKYLFRKEGQNVTLSCEQNLNHDAMYWYRQDPGQGLRLIYYSQIVNDFQKGDIAEGYSVSREKKESFPLTVTSAQKNPTAFYLCASSWSGDRQFFGPGTRLTVL.

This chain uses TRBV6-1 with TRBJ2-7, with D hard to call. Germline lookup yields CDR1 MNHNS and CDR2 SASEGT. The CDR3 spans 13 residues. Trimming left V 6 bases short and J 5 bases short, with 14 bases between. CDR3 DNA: TGTGCCAGCAGCGGCCCTCGGTGGGACGAGCAGTACTTC. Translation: CASSGPRWDEQYF.

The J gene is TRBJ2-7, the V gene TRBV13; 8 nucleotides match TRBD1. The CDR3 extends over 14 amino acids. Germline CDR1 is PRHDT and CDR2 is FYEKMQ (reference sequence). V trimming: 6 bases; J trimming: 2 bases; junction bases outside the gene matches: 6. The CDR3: CASRRDRQPYEQYF. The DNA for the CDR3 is TGTGCCAGCAGAAGGGACAGGCAACCCTACGAGCAGTACTTC.

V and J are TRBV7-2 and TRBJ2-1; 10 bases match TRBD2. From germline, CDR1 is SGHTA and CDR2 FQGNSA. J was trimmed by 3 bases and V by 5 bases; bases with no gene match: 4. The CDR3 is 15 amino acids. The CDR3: CASSDLAGDYNEQFF. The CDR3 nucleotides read TGTGCCAGCAGCGATCTAGCGGGGGACTACAATGAGCAGTTCTTC.

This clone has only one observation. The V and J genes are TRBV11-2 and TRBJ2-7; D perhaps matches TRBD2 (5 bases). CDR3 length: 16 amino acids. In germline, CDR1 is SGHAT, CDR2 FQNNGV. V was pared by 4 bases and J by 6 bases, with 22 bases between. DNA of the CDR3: TGTGCCAGCAGCTCCCTAGCCCTCAACTCTCTTGCCGAGCAGTACTTC. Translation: CASSSLALNSLAEQYF.

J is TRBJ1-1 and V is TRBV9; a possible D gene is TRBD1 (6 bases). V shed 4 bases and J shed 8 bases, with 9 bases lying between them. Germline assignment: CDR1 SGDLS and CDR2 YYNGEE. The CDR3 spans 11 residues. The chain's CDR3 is CASSRGPEAFF. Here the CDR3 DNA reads TGTGCCAGCAGCCGGGGGCCCGAAGCTTTCTTT.

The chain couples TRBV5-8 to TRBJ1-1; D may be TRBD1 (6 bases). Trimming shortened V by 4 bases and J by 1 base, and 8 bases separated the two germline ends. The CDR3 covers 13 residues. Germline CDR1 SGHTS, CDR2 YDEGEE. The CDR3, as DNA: TGTGCCAGCAGCGTGGGACAGAACACTGAAGCTTTCTTT. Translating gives CASSVGQNTEAFF.

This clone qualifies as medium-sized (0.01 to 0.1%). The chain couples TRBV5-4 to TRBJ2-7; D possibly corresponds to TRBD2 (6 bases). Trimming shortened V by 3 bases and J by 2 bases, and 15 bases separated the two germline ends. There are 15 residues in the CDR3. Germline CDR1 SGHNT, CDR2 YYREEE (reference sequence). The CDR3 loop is CASSWGVSATYEQYF. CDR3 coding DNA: TGTGCCAGCAGCTGGGGGGTTTCCGCAACCTACGAGCAGTACTTC. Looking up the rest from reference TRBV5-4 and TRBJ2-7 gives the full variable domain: ETGVTQSPTHLIKTRGQQVTLRCSSQSGHNTVSWYQQALGQGPQFIFQYYREEENGRGNFPPRFSGLQFPNYSSELNVNALELDDSALYLCASSWGVSATYEQYFGPGTRLTVT.

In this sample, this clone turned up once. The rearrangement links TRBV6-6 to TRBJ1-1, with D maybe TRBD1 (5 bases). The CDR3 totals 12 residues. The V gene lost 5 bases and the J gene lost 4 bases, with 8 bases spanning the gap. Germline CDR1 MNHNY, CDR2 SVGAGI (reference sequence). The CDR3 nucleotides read TGTGCCAGCAGTCCAGGGCTCACTGAAGCTTTCTTT. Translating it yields CASSPGLTEAFF.

In nucleotides, the CDR3 is TGTGCCAGCAGCACCGGGCTAGGTTGGGACATTCAGTACTTC. Translation gives CASSTGLGWDIQYF. V usage is TRBV27 and J usage is TRBJ2-4; no reliable D call. The germline gives CDR1 MNHEY, CDR2 SMNVEV (reference sequence). This CDR3 has 14 residues. Trimming removed 6 bases at V and 8 bases at J, with 17 bases between.

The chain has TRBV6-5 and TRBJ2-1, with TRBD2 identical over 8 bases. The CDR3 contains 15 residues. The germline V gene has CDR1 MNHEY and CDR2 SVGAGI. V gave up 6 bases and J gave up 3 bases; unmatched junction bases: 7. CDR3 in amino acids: CASSQSGGGYNEQFF. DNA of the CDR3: TGTGCCAGCAGCCAGAGCGGGGGCGGCTACAATGAGCAGTTCTTC.

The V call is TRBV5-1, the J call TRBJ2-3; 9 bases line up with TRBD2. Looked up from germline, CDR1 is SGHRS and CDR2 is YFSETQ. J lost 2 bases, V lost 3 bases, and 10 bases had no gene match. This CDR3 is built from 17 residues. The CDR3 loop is CASSSPASGATTDTQYF. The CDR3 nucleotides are TGCGCCAGCAGCTCCCCAGCTAGCGGGGCCACCACAGATACGCAGTATTTT.

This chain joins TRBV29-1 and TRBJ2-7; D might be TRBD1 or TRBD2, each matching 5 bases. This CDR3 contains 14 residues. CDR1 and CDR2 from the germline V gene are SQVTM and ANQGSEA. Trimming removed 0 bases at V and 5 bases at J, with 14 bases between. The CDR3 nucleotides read TGCAGCGTTGAAGAGCGAGGGGTGATCCACGAGCAGTACTTC. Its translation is CSVEERGVIHEQYF.

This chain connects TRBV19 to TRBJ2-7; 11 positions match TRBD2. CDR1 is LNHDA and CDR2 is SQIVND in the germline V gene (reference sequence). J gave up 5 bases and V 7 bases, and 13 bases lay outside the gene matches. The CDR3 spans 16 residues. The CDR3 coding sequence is TGTGCCAGTAAGAATGAGCCTAGCGGGGGGCGGAACGAGCAGTACTTC. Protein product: CASKNEPSGGRNEQYF.

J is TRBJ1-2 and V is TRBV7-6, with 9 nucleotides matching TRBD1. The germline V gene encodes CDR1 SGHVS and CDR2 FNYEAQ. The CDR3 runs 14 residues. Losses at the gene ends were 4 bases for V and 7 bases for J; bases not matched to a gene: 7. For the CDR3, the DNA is TGTGCCAGCAGCTCACGGACAGGGGACGCTGGCTACACCTTC. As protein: CASSSRTGDAGYTF.

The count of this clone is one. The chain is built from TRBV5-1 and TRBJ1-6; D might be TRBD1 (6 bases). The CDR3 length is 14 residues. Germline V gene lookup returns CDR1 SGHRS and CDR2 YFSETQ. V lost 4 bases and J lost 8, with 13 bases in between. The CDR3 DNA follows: TGCGCCAGCAGCCTCAAGGGGGAGGATTCACCCCTCCACTTT. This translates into CASSLKGEDSPLHF.

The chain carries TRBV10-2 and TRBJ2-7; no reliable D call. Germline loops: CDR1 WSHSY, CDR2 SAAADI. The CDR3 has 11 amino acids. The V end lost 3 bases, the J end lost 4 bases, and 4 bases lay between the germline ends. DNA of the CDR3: TGCGCCAGCAGTGATCGATACGAGCAGTACTTC. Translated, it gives CASSDRYEQYF.

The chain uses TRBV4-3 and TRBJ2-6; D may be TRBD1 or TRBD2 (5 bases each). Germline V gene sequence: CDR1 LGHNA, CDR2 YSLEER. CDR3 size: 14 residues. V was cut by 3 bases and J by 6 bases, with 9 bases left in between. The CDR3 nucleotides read TGCGCCAGCAGCCAGGGGGTCGTGGCCAACGTCCTGACTTTC. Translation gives CASSQGVVANVLTF.

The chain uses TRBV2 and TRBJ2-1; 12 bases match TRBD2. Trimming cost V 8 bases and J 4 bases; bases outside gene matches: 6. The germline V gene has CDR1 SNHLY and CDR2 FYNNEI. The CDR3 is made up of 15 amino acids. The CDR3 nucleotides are TGTGCCAGCTGGCTAGGACTAGCGGGGTACAATGAGCAGTTCTTC. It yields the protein CASWLGLAGYNEQFF. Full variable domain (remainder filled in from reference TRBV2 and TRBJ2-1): EPEVTQTPSHQVTQMGQEVILRCVPISNHLYFYWYRQILGQKVEFLVSFYNNEISEKSEIFDDQFSVERPDGSNFTLKIRSTKLEDSAMYFCASWLGLAGYNEQFFGPGTRLTVL.

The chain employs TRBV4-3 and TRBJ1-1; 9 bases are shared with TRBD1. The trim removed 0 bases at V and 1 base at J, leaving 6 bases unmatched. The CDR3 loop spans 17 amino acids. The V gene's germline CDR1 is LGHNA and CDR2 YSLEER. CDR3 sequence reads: CASSQDRTGVGNTEAFF. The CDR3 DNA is TGCGCCAGCAGCCAAGACCGGACAGGGGTTGGGAACACTGAAGCTTTCTTT.

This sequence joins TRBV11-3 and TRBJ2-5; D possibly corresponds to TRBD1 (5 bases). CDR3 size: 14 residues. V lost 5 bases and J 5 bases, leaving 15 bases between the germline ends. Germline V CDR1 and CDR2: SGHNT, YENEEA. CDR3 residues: CASSPRGGYETQYF. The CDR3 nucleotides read TGTGCCAGCAGCCCAAGGGGCGGCTACGAGACCCAGTACTTC. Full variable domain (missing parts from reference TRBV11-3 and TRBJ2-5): EAGVVQSPRYKIIEKKQPVAFWCNPISGHNTLYWYLQNLGQGPELLIRYENEEAVDDSQLPKDRFSAERLKGVDSTLKIQPAELGDSAVYLCASSPRGGYETQYFGPGTRLLVL.

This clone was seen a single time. This CDR3 reads CASSLGGGQETQYF. In DNA form, the CDR3 reads TGTGCCAGCAGCTTGGGAGGGGGGCAAGAGACCCAGTACTTC. This sequence joins TRBV5-4 and TRBJ2-5, with D perhaps matching TRBD1 or TRBD2 (6 bases each). The CDR3 is made up of 14 amino acids. Trimming removed 0 bases at V and 2 bases at J, with 8 bases between. Germline assignment: CDR1 SGHNT and CDR2 YYREEE (reference sequence).

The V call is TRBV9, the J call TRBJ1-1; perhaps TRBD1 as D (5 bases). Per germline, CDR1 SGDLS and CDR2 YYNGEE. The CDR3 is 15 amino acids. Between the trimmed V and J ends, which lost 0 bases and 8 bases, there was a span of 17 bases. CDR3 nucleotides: TGTGCCAGCAGCGTAGATGCAGGGCTCCTTTCGGAAGCTTTCTTT. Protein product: CASSVDAGLLSEAFF.

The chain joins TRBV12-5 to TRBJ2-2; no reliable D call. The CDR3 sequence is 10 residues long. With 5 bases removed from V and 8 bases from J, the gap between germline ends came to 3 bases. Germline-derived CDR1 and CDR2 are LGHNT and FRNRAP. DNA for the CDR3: TGTGCTAGTGGTATGGGGGAGCTGTTTTTT. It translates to CASGMGELFF.

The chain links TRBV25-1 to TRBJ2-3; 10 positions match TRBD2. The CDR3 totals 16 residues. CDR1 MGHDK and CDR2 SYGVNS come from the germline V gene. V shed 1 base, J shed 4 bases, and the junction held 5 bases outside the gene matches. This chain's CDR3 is CASSEWASGGSDTQYF. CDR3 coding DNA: TGTGCCAGCAGTGAATGGGCTAGCGGGGGTTCAGATACGCAGTATTTT.